A selection of T cell receptor beta chains follows, all from one sample in a study of breast tumors, draining lymph nodes, adjacent tissues. From the multiplex PCR reads, TCRdb called clonotypes with MiXCR, one entry per CDR3 protein. The top ten hold roughly 4.3% of the sample, which has approximately 170,000 distinct CDR3 sequences, roughly 30% seen once. The sample was axillary lymph node tissue. These TCRs come from a female donor with breast cancer. Some clones in this sample may be carry-over from other donors' samples. Both conserved end residues are part of each CDR3. A D gene is named only where the DNA matches it firmly. Size is stated for part of the rows, as once, few or many counts, or as a class when the clone is expanded.

many	15	TRBV10-1	.	TRBJ1-3	CASRFGPNSGNTIYF	TGCGCCAGCCGCTTCGGCCCAAACTCTGGAAACACCATATATTTT
many	14	TRBV6-4	.	TRBJ2-2	CASSDAQGTGELFF	TGTGCCAGCAGTGACGCCCAGGGAACCGGGGAGCTGTTTTTT
many	12	TRBV6-1	.	TRBJ2-5	CASIGNQETQYF	TGTGCCAGCATTGGCAACCAAGAGACCCAGTACTTC
.	13	TRBV10-3	.	TRBJ1-1	CAINRDRNTEAFF	TGTGCCATCAATCGCGACAGAAACACTGAAGCTTTCTTT
few	18	TRBV3-1	TRBD2	TRBJ2-5	CASSRGLAGGQYQETQYF	TGTGCCAGCAGCCGCGGACTAGCGGGGGGTCAGTACCAAGAGACCCAGTACTTC
few	16	TRBV7-9	.	TRBJ2-7	CASSLYGKGGGYEQYF	TGTGCCAGCAGTTTATATGGAAAAGGGGGGGGATACGAGCAGTACTTC
many	13	TRBV7-9	.	TRBJ2-5	CASSRGAGVTQYF	TGTGCCAGCAGCCGGGGGGCCGGGGTGACCCAGTACTTC
.	15	TRBV15	TRBD2	TRBJ2-5	CATSNPSGSSDEQYF	TGCGCCACCAGCAACCCTAGCGGGAGTAGCGATGAGCAGTACTTC
.	15	TRBV20-1	.	TRBJ1-1	CSARPLTGRGTEAFF	TGCAGTGCTAGGCCCCTTACAGGGAGGGGGACTGAAGCTTTCTTT
many	14	TRBV11-3	TRBD1	TRBJ2-2	CASRGQGYTGELFF	TGTGCCAGCAGGGGACAGGGGTACACCGGGGAGCTGTTTTTT
.	13	TRBV27	.	TRBJ2-1	CASSLAVRNEQFF	TGTGCCAGCAGTTTAGCTGTCAGGAATGAGCAGTTCTTC
.	13	TRBV5-4	.	TRBJ1-1	CASSLVSDTEAFF	TGTGCCAGCAGCTTGGTCAGCGACACTGAAGCTTTCTTT
many	14	TRBV19	.	TRBJ2-7	CASSQGRGRYEQYF	TGTGCCAGTAGTCAAGGAAGGGGAAGGTACGAGCAGTACTTC
many	16	TRBV4-2	TRBD1	TRBJ1-6	CASSQAGQGYGSPLHF	TGTGCCAGCAGCCAAGCGGGACAGGGGTACGGTTCACCCCTCCACTTT
many	13	TRBV11-2	.	TRBJ2-7	CASSLHATYEQYF	TGTGCCAGCAGCTTACACGCCACCTACGAGCAGTACTTC
few	14	TRBV12-3/TRBV12-4	.	TRBJ1-5	CASSFVQVNQPQHF	TGTGCCAGCAGTTTCGTCCAGGTCAATCAGCCCCAGCATTTT
many	14	TRBV29-1	.	TRBJ1-2	CSVEPEVRVRGYTF	TGCAGCGTCGAGCCCGAAGTGAGGGTTCGGGGCTACACCTTC
.	12	TRBV28	.	TRBJ2-1	CASIAGQSPQFF	TGTGCCAGCATCGCGGGACAGTCCCCGCAGTTCTTC
once	16	TRBV20-1	TRBD2	TRBJ2-1	CSARDRRLASGDTQFF	TGCAGTGCTAGAGATAGGAGGTTGGCTAGCGGGGATACGCAGTTCTTC
many	15	TRBV11-3	.	TRBJ2-7	CASSPPRGQISEQYF	TGTGCCAGCAGCCCACCGCGGGGACAGATTTCCGAGCAGTACTTC
few	12	TRBV12-3/TRBV12-4	.	TRBJ1-2	CASSLGRRGYTF	TGTGCCAGCAGTTTAGGGAGGCGCGGCTACACCTTC
many	12	TRBV10-3	.	TRBJ2-7	CAISERASKQYF	TGTGCCATCAGTGAGAGGGCTAGCAAGCAGTACTTC
many	16	TRBV4-1	.	TRBJ1-3	CASSQAVTGSGNTIYF	TGCGCCAGCAGCCAAGCAGTAACAGGGTCGGGAAACACCATATATTTT
.	15	TRBV20-1	.	TRBJ1-1	CSARDRYRVNTEAFF	TGCAGTGCTAGAGATCGTTACAGGGTGAACACTGAAGCTTTCTTT
.	15	TRBV7-8	TRBD2	TRBJ2-7	CASSAKAGGSSEQYF	TGTGCCAGCAGCGCAAAGGCGGGGGGATCTTCCGAGCAGTACTTC
many	12	TRBV20-1	.	TRBJ2-7	CSARVRTYEQYF	TGCAGTGCTAGAGTACGGACCTACGAGCAGTACTTC
.	14	TRBV18	.	TRBJ1-1	CASSRGREHSEAFF	TGTGCCAGCTCACGGGGGCGGGAACACTCTGAAGCTTTCTTT
.	17	TRBV11-3	TRBD1	TRBJ2-7	CASSLEGRGLTSYEQYF	TGTGCCAGCAGCTTAGAGGGAAGGGGGCTGACCTCCTACGAGCAGTACTTC
few	13	TRBV20-1	.	TRBJ2-4	CSASIVDKNIQYF	TGCAGTGCTAGTATCGTTGACAAAAACATTCAGTACTTC
many	13	TRBV7-2	.	TRBJ2-5	CASSFSRGETQYF	TGTGCCAGCAGCTTTAGTCGAGGGGAGACCCAGTACTTC
.	14	TRBV6-1	.	TRBJ1-1	CASRADNMNTEAFF	TGTGCCAGCAGGGCTGACAACATGAACACTGAAGCTTTCTTT
many	15	TRBV19	.	TRBJ2-2	CASSTLDSSSGELFF	TGTGCCAGTAGTACCCTGGACAGTAGCTCCGGGGAGCTGTTTTTT
many	14	TRBV5-6	.	TRBJ1-5	CASKHRDSNQPQHF	TGTGCCAGCAAACACAGAGATAGCAATCAGCCCCAGCATTTT
many	15	TRBV7-8	TRBD1	TRBJ2-7	CASSQRQGNLYEQYF	TGTGCCAGCAGCCAAAGACAGGGAAACCTCTACGAGCAGTACTTC
many	14	TRBV12-5	.	TRBJ2-7	CASGLLGVSYEQYF	TGTGCTAGTGGTCTCCTGGGGGTCAGCTACGAGCAGTACTTC
many	13	TRBV7-3	.	TRBJ2-1	CASSLGLNNEQFF	TGTGCCAGCAGCTTGGGTCTGAACAATGAGCAGTTCTTC
few	13	TRBV11-2	.	TRBJ1-1	CASSLAANTEAFF	TGTGCCAGCAGCTTGGCGGCAAACACTGAAGCTTTCTTT
.	14	TRBV3-1	.	TRBJ1-1	CASSQDPRSTEAFF	TGTGCCAGCAGCCAAGACCCCAGGAGCACTGAAGCTTTCTTT
.	15	TRBV7-2	TRBD1	TRBJ2-7	CASSPPGQIFYEQYF	TGTGCCAGCAGCCCACCGGGACAGATTTTTTACGAGCAGTACTTC
many	18	TRBV11-3	TRBD1	TRBJ2-2	CASSLDLRDRADTGELFF	TGTGCCAGCAGCTTAGATCTGAGGGACAGGGCGGACACCGGGGAGCTGTTTTTT
.	17	TRBV5-4	.	TRBJ2-1	CASSLSIRGPSTDTQFF	TGTGCCAGCAGCTTGTCTATACGGGGCCCTAGCACAGATACGCAGTTCTTC
many	15	TRBV20-1	.	TRBJ2-3	CSARLPGRTTDTQYF	TGCAGTGCTCGCCTCCCGGGACGGACAACAGATACGCAGTATTTT
once	15	TRBV6-5	.	TRBJ2-5	CASSYSANGYETQYF	TGTGCCAGCAGTTACTCAGCTAATGGATACGAGACCCAGTACTTC
.	14	TRBV2	TRBD1	TRBJ1-5	CASKRQGGNRPQHF	TGTGCCAGCAAGAGACAGGGAGGCAATCGGCCCCAGCACTTT
many	15	TRBV19	.	TRBJ2-1	CASSIKGVVVGEQFF	TGTGCCAGTAGTATTAAGGGGGTAGTGGTGGGAGAGCAGTTCTTC
many	15	TRBV7-6	TRBD2	TRBJ2-3	CASSLDGRASDTQYF	TGTGCCAGCAGCTTAGACGGGAGGGCCTCAGATACGCAGTATTTT
few	15	TRBV20-1	.	TRBJ1-1	CSARDFGRVNTEAFF	TGCAGTGCTAGAGACTTCGGACGGGTGAACACTGAAGCTTTCTTT
many	14	TRBV10-3	TRBD1	TRBJ1-2	CAISERDRALGYTF	TGTGCCATCAGTGAAAGGGACAGGGCTCTTGGCTACACCTTC
many	16	TRBV6-5	.	TRBJ1-6	CASSYSIDGRGSPLHF	TGTGCCAGCAGTTACTCGATAGATGGCAGGGGATCACCCCTCCACTTT
.	15	TRBV9	.	TRBJ2-1	CASTSRDLASLEQFF	TGTGCCAGCACCTCCAGGGACTTGGCCTCCTTGGAGCAGTTCTTC
many	13	TRBV30	.	TRBJ2-7	CAWSLLREDEQYF	TGTGCCTGGAGTTTACTCAGGGAGGACGAGCAGTACTTC
many	13	TRBV11-2	TRBD1	TRBJ2-7	CASSLGTGYEQYF	TGTGCCAGCAGCCTAGGGACAGGGTACGAGCAGTACTTC
.	14	TRBV3-1	.	TRBJ2-3	CASSQPGIRATQYF	TGTGCCAGCAGCCAACCCGGCATCCGCGCTACGCAGTATTTT
.	12	TRBV13	.	TRBJ1-1	CASSSTGAEAFF	TGTGCCAGCAGCTCGACAGGAGCTGAAGCTTTCTTT
many	18	TRBV7-9	TRBD2	TRBJ2-7	CASSSYGLAGQRFYEQYF	TGTGCCAGCAGCTCGTACGGACTAGCGGGACAGAGATTCTACGAGCAGTACTTC